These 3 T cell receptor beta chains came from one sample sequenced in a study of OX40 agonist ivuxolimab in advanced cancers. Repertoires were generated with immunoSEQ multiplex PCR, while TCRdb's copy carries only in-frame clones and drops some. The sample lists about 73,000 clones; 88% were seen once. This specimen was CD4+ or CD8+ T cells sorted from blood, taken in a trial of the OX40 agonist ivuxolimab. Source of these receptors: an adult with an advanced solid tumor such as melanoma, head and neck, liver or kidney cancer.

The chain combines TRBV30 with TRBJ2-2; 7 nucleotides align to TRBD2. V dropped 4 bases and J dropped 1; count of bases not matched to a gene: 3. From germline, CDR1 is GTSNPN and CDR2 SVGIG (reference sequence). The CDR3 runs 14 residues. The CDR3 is CAWIRGENTGELFF. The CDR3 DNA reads TGTGCCTGGATCCGGGGGGAGAACACCGGGGAGCTGTTTTTT.

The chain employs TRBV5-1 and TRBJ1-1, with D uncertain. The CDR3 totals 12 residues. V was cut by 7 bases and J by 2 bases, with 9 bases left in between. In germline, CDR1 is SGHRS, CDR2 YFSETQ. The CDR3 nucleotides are TGCGCCAGCGGGCGGTTAAACACTGAAGCTTTCTTT. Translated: CASGRLNTEAFF.

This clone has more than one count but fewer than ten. The CDR3 coding sequence is TGTGCCATCAGAAGGACGGAGAACTATGGCTACACCTTC. It codes for CAIRRTENYGYTF. The chain recombines TRBV10-3 with TRBJ1-2; unclear D gene. The CDR3 has 13 residues. Trimming stripped 6 bases from V and 2 bases from J, with 10 bases between. Germline V gives CDR1 ENHRY, CDR2 SYGVKD.